The present T cell receptor (beta chain) was sequenced within a study of identifying expanded T cells in peripheral blood (dated by TCRdb to between 2018 and 2020). In terms of the full investigation: Technical replicates were generated by sequencing separate aliquots of the same genomic DNA pool, and four replicates were compared pairwise.

In the case of this clone: Its antigen is still unknown. Base qualities are not at hand, and no much larger clone is one base apart.

No immune events such as infections were documented for the healthy donors during the collection period. To calibrate time-dependent variance in a beta-binomial model of T-cell clone differential abundance, blood repertoires from healthy donors were used as a training cohort. There were ten or so healthy donors in the training cohort, of whom 3 were female and 7 were male. An age range of roughly 29 to 64 years, with an average of about 43 years, was recorded for the donors. Whole blood, obtained from a commercial supplier, was collected from each healthy donor at three time points spaced about 2 weeks apart. For immunosequencing, genomic DNA was extracted from whole blood that had not been sorted. Trimming removed 0 bases from V and 12 bases from J, leaving 15 bases between the germline ends. CDR3 length: 13 amino acids, cysteine to phenylalanine. The sequence is cut down to CDR3 DNA, 39 bases in frame from base 1. Looking up the germline V gene yields CDR1 SGHDT and CDR2 YYEEEE.

TCRbeta CDR3 regions were profiled by bias-controlled multiplex PCR amplification of genomic DNA with the immunoSEQ Assay. The study's processing was this. To quantify the absolute abundance of each unique TCRbeta CDR3 region, the sequences were collapsed and filtered. Differential abundance was assessed using a binomial (Fisher-equivalent) model and a beta-binomial model in which time-dependent variance fitted from healthy donors was added. Clones with fewer than 5 combined templates were removed, and a clone was called differentially abundant if the clone's Benjamini-Hochberg FDR was below 0.01. Beta-binomial variance was modeled as a function of total template count across the two samples using the form v = (b*log(k)+a)^2. The table was pulled from immuneACCESS by TCRdb, which kept in-frame rearrangements only. Such tables lose some clones; where checked, under half of the loss comes from unresolved V genes, and the rest has no known cause. V and J calls and clone size are those listed in that table; D and trimming were worked out from the DNA. This sample comprises roughly 90,000 clones, around 84% of them detected only once. 4.5% of the sample is in the top ten clones.

The study at large found these results: About 1.1 differentially abundant clones were flagged by the binomial model between technical replicates, whereas about 15 and 19 were flagged over about two weeks and four weeks, respectively. The authors expected biological variance in healthy repertoires might increase further over much longer intervals such as months to years. Across all healthy-donor time intervals, the beta-binomial model significantly cut both the number of clones called differentially abundant and the false-positive rate. In all healthy donors, the variance in clone template counts between samples taken around 2 weeks apart rose significantly as total template count increased.

This sequence uses TRBV5-6 and TRBJ1-1; the best D guess is TRBD1, with 5 bases matching. The receptor comes from a person between 18 and 75 years old in good health. The sample consisted of blood. The bases are TGTGCCAGCAGCTTGGTCGCAGGGCAACAACCTTTCTTT. Translated, this gives CASSLVAGQQPFF.